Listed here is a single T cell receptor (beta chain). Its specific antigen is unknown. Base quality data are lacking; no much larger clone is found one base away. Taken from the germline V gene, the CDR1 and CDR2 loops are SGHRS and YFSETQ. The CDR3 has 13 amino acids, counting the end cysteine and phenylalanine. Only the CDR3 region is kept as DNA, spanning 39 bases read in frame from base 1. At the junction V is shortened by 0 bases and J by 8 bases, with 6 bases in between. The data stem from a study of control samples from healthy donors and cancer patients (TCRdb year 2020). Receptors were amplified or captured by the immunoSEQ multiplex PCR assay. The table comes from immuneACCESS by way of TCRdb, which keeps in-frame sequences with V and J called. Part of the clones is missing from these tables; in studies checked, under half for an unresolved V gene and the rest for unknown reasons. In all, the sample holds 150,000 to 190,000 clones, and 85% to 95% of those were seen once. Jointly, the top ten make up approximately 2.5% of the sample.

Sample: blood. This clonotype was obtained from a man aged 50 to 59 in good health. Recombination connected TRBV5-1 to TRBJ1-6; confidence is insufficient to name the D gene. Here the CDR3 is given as CASSLGTDSPLHF. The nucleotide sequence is TGCGCCAGCAGCTTGGGTACTGATTCACCCCTCCACTTT. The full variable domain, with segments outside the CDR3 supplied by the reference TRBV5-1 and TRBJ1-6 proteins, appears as KAGVTQTPRYLIKTRGQQVTLSCSPISGHRSVSWYQQTPGQGLQFLFEYFSETQRNKGNFPGRFSGRQFSNSRSEMNVSTLELGDSALYLCASSLGTDSPLHFGNGTRLTVT.